Reported below is one T cell receptor beta chain. As yet, its antigen is unknown. Clinicians diagnosed patients from clinical symptoms, serum thyroxine and TRAb, thyroid ultrasound and orbital computed tomography. This sample is drawn from a study of T cells in Graves' hyperthyroidism and ophthalmopathy. Study-level information: Upon initial diagnosis and before any treatment, peripheral blood was collected.

The ends were cut back, 7 bases at V and 0 bases at J, with 18 bases in the middle. From germline, CDR1 is MNHEY and CDR2 SVGAGI. The CDR3 covers 16 residues. What was amplified from RNA transcripts were TCR beta CDR3 regions. An initial round of RT-PCR targeting the TCR CDR3 relied on the HTBI primer set. Using its own MiXCR run on the multiplex PCR reads, TCRdb lists one record per CDR3 protein. The sample includes around 690,000 distinct CDR3 sequences, about a fifth of them seen just once. Study findings and constraints: Ophthalmopathy was model-predicted a median roughly six months pre-onset. A model of 13 V-J pairs discriminated ophthalmopathy from stable hyperthyroidism.

The chain uses TRBV6-5 and TRBJ1-2; no definite D call. This TCR was sampled from a man in his thirties or forties with Graves' ophthalmopathy. What was sequenced was blood. The CDR3, as DNA: TGTGCCAGCAAGTTACCCGAGGCGGTCGCTAACTATGGCTACACCTTC. Translated: CASKLPEAVANYGYTF.